What follows are 15 T cell receptor beta chains derived from one specimen sequenced in a study of read filtering for tumor transcriptome and immune sequencing. This library used around 400 ng RNA and molecular barcoded adaptors spanning alpha/delta and beta/gamma chains. MiXCR, run by TCRdb on the reads, gives a single entry per CDR3 protein. The table has about 37,000 distinct CDR3 sequences, around 13% seen once. The sequenced sample consisted of a population of CD138-negative cells sorted from bone marrow. The receptors stem from a donor aged 40 or over with multiple myeloma.

In its sample, this clonotype was seen many times. The chain combines TRBV20-1 with TRBJ2-1; D is unclear. From germline, CDR1 is DFQATT and CDR2 SNEGSKA (reference sequence). This CDR3 has 13 amino acids. Between the trimmed V and J ends, which lost 0 bases and 6 bases, there was a span of 9 bases. CDR3 amino acids: CSARESATNEQFF. DNA for the CDR3: TGCAGTGCTAGAGAATCGGCCACCAATGAGCAGTTCTTC.

This clonotype was picked up many times. The V gene is TRBV7-3, the J gene TRBJ2-3; 8 positions match TRBD2. CDR1 SGHTA and CDR2 FQGTGA come from the germline V gene. CDR3 length: 15 residues. The ends lost 5 bases at V and 3 bases at J; junction bases unmatched: 7. CDR3: CASSIAGSGTDTQYF. In nucleotides, the CDR3 is TGTGCCAGCAGCATAGCGGGATCGGGAACAGATACGCAGTATTTT.

About this clonotype: One base away lies a much larger clone, so this may be a sequencing read error. J is TRBJ2-1 and V is TRBV6-5; D is ambiguous. The V gene's germline CDR1 is MNHEY and CDR2 SVGAGI. The CDR3 spans 12 residues. V was clipped by 6 bases and J by 0 bases, with 3 bases between them. CDR3 nucleotide sequence: TGTGCCAGCAGGAACTCCTACAATGAGCAGTTCTTC. Its translation is CASRNSYNEQFF.

The table lists this clonotype with many counts. The chain combines TRBV6-2 or TRBV6-3 with TRBJ2-7; 9 bases align to TRBD1. Germline V gene data show CDR1 as MNHEY and CDR2 as SVGEGT. V was clipped by 6 bases and J by 6 bases; unmatched bases: 9. The CDR3 spans 14 residues. CDR3 region: CASRPGTGKTEQYF. DNA of the CDR3: TGTGCCAGCAGACCCGGGACAGGGAAAACCGAGCAGTACTTC.

This clonotype occurred a few times. The gene calls are TRBV6-2 or TRBV6-3 and TRBJ1-5, with 7 positions matching TRBD1. Looked up from germline, CDR1 is MNHEY and CDR2 is SVGEGT. With 6 bases clipped from V and 6 bases from J, the junction kept 14 bases outside the gene matches. CDR3 length: 16 residues. The chain's CDR3 is CASSQAGTQGGQPQHF. CDR3 DNA sequence: TGTGCCAGCAGCCAAGCCGGGACCCAGGGGGGTCAGCCCCAGCATTTT.

There are many counts of this clonotype. This chain links TRBV29-1 with TRBJ1-1; tentative D call: TRBD1 (5 bases). The CDR3 runs to 13 residues. Germline CDR1 is SQVTM and CDR2 is ANQGSEA. Trimming took off 6 bases at V and 4 bases at J, with 15 bases between the two ends. This chain's CDR3 is CSVGVGAGTEAFF. CDR3 DNA sequence: TGCAGCGTGGGGGTCGGGGCGGGCACTGAAGCTTTCTTT.

This clonotype was found many times. This chain connects TRBV28 to TRBJ2-1; TRBD2 matches 11 bases. Trimming removed 8 bases from V and 4 bases from J; junction bases left unmatched: 4. The CDR3 sequence is 14 residues long. The germline V gene encodes CDR1 MDHEN and CDR2 SYDVKM. Written as DNA, the CDR3 is TGTGCCAGCGATGGGACTAGCGGATACAATGAGCAGTTCTTC. Its protein product is CASDGTSGYNEQFF. The variable domain in full, completed from reference TRBV28 and TRBJ2-1, reads DVKVTQSSRYLVKRTGEKVFLECVQDMDHENMFWYRQDPGLGLRLIYFSYDVKMKEKGDIPEGYSVSREKKERFSLILESASTNQTSMYLCASDGTSGYNEQFFGPGTRLTVL.

This chain connects TRBV9 to TRBJ1-1, with TRBD1 identical over 10 bases. The CDR3 is 15 amino acids. V lost 4 bases, J lost 5 bases, and 8 bases stayed unmatched. Germline V lookup: CDR1 SGDLS, CDR2 YYNGEE. CDR3 amino acids: CASSPPGTGATEAFF. CDR3 in DNA: TGTGCCAGCAGCCCCCCCGGGACAGGGGCGACTGAAGCTTTCTTT.

This clonotype came up many times. The junction shows a germline mismatch at one end, possibly a read error. J is TRBJ2-1 and V is TRBV28, with D possibly being TRBD2 (5 bases). The V gene's germline CDR1 is MDHEN and CDR2 SYDVKM. This CDR3 is built from 12 residues. The CDR3 region has the DNA TGTGCCAGCAGTCGTAGCGACGTTGAGCGGTTCTTC. Its protein is CASSRSDVERFF.

This clonotype was detected a few times. The rearrangement uses TRBV7-2 and TRBJ2-1; perhaps TRBD1 as D (6 bases). Trimming took off 10 bases at V and 3 bases at J, with 16 bases between the two ends. Germline values: CDR1 SGHTA, CDR2 FQGNSA. This CDR3 has 14 residues. The CDR3 region has the DNA TGTGCCACTCATAAGGACAGCCTCTACAATGAGCAGTTCTTC. Amino acid sequence: CATHKDSLYNEQFF.

A word on this clonotype: Given a far larger clone just one base away, this is likely a sequencing read error. V is TRBV7-2 and J is TRBJ2-1; perhaps TRBD1 as D (5 bases). The germline gives CDR1 SGHTA, CDR2 FQGNSA. This CDR3 spans 14 amino acids. The CDR3 sequence is CASSLGPSGNELFF. CDR3 DNA: TGTGCCAGCAGCTTAGGGCCCTCAGGGAATGAGCTGTTCTTC.

This clonotype was detected ten times or more. The V and J genes are TRBV6-2 or TRBV6-3 and TRBJ1-5, with D hard to call. Trimming took 5 bases from V and 10 from J, leaving 9 bases between them. This CDR3 has 11 amino acids. Germline V lookup: CDR1 MNHEY, CDR2 SVGEGT. CDR3 in amino acids: CASSDQSPQHF. CDR3 nucleotide sequence: TGTGCCAGCAGTGATCAGTCTCCCCAGCATTTT.

This clonotype was seen many times. The chain links TRBV10-2 to TRBJ2-3, with D perhaps given as TRBD1 or TRBD2 (6 bases each). CDR1 WSHSY and CDR2 SAAADI come from the germline V gene. With 7 bases removed from V and 4 bases from J, the gap between germline ends came to 15 bases. There are 14 residues in the CDR3. CDR3 protein: CASIQRRGADTQYF. Written as DNA, the CDR3 is TGCGCCAGCATCCAGCGGAGGGGGGCAGATACGCAGTATTTT.

This clonotype was seen only a few times. CDR3: CASRGGEGDSRYTGELFF. Here the CDR3 DNA reads TGTGCCAGTAGGGGAGGGGAGGGGGACAGCCGATACACCGGGGAGCTGTTTTTT. This chain uses TRBV19 with TRBJ2-2, with D perhaps matching TRBD1 or TRBD2 (7 bases each). V lost 6 bases and J lost 3, with 23 bases in between. Germline CDR1 reads LNHDA; CDR2 reads SQIVND (reference sequence). This CDR3 is built from 18 residues. The entire variable domain, with the rest obtained from reference TRBV19 and TRBJ2-2, is as follows: DGGITQSPKYLFRKEGQNVTLSCEQNLNHDAMYWYRQDPGQGLRLIYYSQIVNDFQKGDIAEGYSVSREKKESFPLTVTSAQKNPTAFYLCASRGGEGDSRYTGELFFGEGSRLTVL.

This clonotype was counted ten times or more. The chain joins TRBV6-2 or TRBV6-3 to TRBJ1-5; 10 bases map to TRBD1. Germline-derived CDR1 and CDR2 are MNHEY and SVGEGT. V gave up 0 bases and J gave up 3 bases; unmatched junction bases: 2. CDR3 length: 16 amino acids. The CDR3 sequence is CASSYSGTGDNQPQHF. CDR3 bases: TGTGCCAGCAGTTACTCCGGGACAGGGGACAATCAGCCCCAGCATTTT.